This TCR beta chain was observed in a study of T-cell memory formation after mild COVID-19. Broader study findings: Mainly CM and EM harbored the contracting CD4+ clones; mainly EMRA harbored the CD8+ ones. Proof of SARS-CoV-2 specificity was absent for the second-wave clones that crested on day 37.

This clonotype has more than one count but fewer than ten. Its antigen is as yet unknown. This CDR3 comprises 13 residues. Germline V gene data show CDR1 as SGHAT and CDR2 as FQNNGV. The V gene lost 11 bases and the J gene lost 7 bases, with 20 bases spanning the gap. TCRdb recomputed calls from the 5' RACE reads with MiXCR, one row per CDR3 protein. The data show 470,000 or so distinct CDR3 sequences, approximately 18% seen once. Source material: PBMCs or a T cell subset sorted from them (not recorded which). The chain is built from TRBV11-2 and TRBJ1-1; D is possibly TRBD1 (5 bases). This clonotype was obtained from a man between 18 and 35 years old who had mild COVID-19 (a few samples of this study predate the infection). Cell type and time point are not known. The CDR3 sequence: CAPPGEGKNEAFF. The CDR3 coding sequence is TGTGCCCCCCCCGGGGAGGGGAAGAATGAAGCTTTCTTT.